These T cell receptor beta chains were read from a single sample in a study of cytomegalovirus exposure and HLA in healthy donors. Profiling relied on immunoSEQ multiplex PCR, and the TCRdb table lists in-frame clones only, not all of them. The repertoire includes around 130,000 clones, 77% of them detected once, and under 7% sits in the top ten. The specimen sequenced was PBMCs. The receptors shown here come from a man younger than 35 in good health and CMV-seropositive. Each CDR3 is given with its conserved first and last residue. A D gene is named only where the DNA matches it firmly. A clone size is listed for some rows: how often the clone was seen (once, few, many), or a class if it is expanded.

J gene	V gene	D gene	clone size	CDR3 protein	CDR3 DNA
TRBJ2-7	TRBV10-1	.	.	CASSEGAGSFEQYF	TGCGCCAGCAGTGAAGGGGCAGGATCCTTCGAGCAGTACTTC
TRBJ2-7	TRBV18	TRBD1	.	CASSPGQGGFYEQYF	TGTGCCAGCTCACCCGGACAGGGGGGGTTCTACGAGCAGTACTTC
TRBJ2-7	TRBV6-1	.	.	CASTQARAHTYEQYF	TGTGCCAGCACTCAAGCCAGGGCCCACACCTACGAGCAGTACTTC
TRBJ2-7	TRBV10-1	TRBD1	few	CASSGGQNPHLYEQYF	TGCGCCAGCAGTGGGGGACAGAATCCACACCTCTACGAGCAGTACTTC
TRBJ2-5	TRBV28	.	few	CASSFRETQYF	TGTGCCAGCAGTTTCCGAGAGACCCAGTACTTC
TRBJ1-2	TRBV14	TRBD1	.	CASSQDPGGAIGGYTF	TGTGCCAGCAGCCAAGATCCAGGGGGCGCGATTGGTGGCTACACCTTC
TRBJ2-3	TRBV6-5	.	once	CASSTGVRGDTQYF	TGTGCCAGCAGTACGGGGGTAAGGGGAGATACGCAGTATTTT
TRBJ1-6	TRBV5-5	TRBD1	.	CASSSNRQGTGSPLHF	TGTGCCAGCAGTTCTAATCGACAGGGAACGGGTTCACCCCTCCACTTT
TRBJ1-1	TRBV7-9	.	.	CSSSLSSNTEAFF	TGTTCCAGCAGCTTGTCCTCGAACACTGAAGCTTTCTTT
TRBJ1-2	TRBV5-1	.	.	CASRSPGDIYGYTF	TGCGCCAGCAGGAGCCCCGGCGACATCTATGGCTACACCTTC
TRBJ1-4	TRBV6-5	TRBD1	.	CASSKDRGDGKLFF	TGTGCCAGCAGTAAGGACAGGGGCGACGGAAAACTGTTTTTT
TRBJ1-1	TRBV30	TRBD1	.	CAWSHPADREGTEAFF	TGTGCCTGGAGTCACCCAGCCGACAGGGAAGGCACTGAAGCTTTCTTT
TRBJ1-4	TRBV30	.	.	CAWSVWAMKRLFF	TGTGCCTGGAGTGTGTGGGCCATGAAAAGGCTGTTTTTT
TRBJ2-3	TRBV6-5	.	.	CASSYFPGGTDTQYF	TGTGCCAGCAGTTACTTCCCGGGGGGCACAGATACGCAGTATTTT
TRBJ2-5	TRBV7-2	TRBD2	.	CASSFSGSGGETQYF	TGTGCCAGCAGCTTTAGCGGGAGCGGGGGCGAGACCCAGTACTTC
TRBJ2-1	TRBV10-2	.	.	CASSESRLASYNEQFF	TGCGCCAGCAGTGAGTCGAGGCTAGCGTCCTACAATGAGCAGTTCTTC
TRBJ1-2	TRBV10-3	TRBD1	few	CATGTDYGYTF	TGTGCCACCGGGACAGACTATGGCTACACCTTC
TRBJ1-2	TRBV19	.	.	CASSNHAATAMDDYTF	TGTGCCAGTAGTAACCATGCAGCGACAGCTATGGACGACTACACCTTC
TRBJ2-2	TRBV11-2	TRBD1	.	CASSLGQGSGELFF	TGTGCCAGCAGCCTGGGACAGGGCTCCGGGGAGCTGTTTTTT
TRBJ1-5	TRBV23-1	.	.	CASTVEDGQPTFNQPQHF	TGCGCCAGCACCGTGGAGGACGGACAGCCTACTTTCAATCAGCCCCAGCATTTT
TRBJ1-5	TRBV6-5	TRBD1	.	CASSYGQGFNQPQHF	TGTGCCAGCAGTTACGGACAGGGTTTTAATCAGCCCCAGCATTTT
TRBJ1-1	TRBV12-5	.	.	CASGLSVRGSTEAFF	TGTGCTAGTGGTTTAAGTGTCCGGGGGAGCACTGAAGCTTTCTTT
TRBJ1-1	TRBV5-1	TRBD1	.	CASSLVRDRTEAFF	TGCGCCAGCAGCTTGGTGAGGGACAGGACTGAAGCTTTCTTT
TRBJ2-3	TRBV6-4	TRBD1	.	CASSDSFWTGSTDTQYF	TGTGCCAGCAGTGACTCGTTTTGGACAGGGAGCACAGATACGCAGTATTTT
TRBJ1-2	TRBV19	TRBD1	.	CASGTVQGFGYTF	TGTGCCAGCGGGACAGTTCAAGGGTTTGGCTACACCTTC
TRBJ1-6	TRBV30	TRBD1	once	CAWSTGGYNSPLHF	TGTGCCTGGAGTACAGGGGGCTATAATTCACCCCTCCACTTT
TRBJ1-1	TRBV28	.	.	CASSSRRAITEAFF	TGTGCCAGCAGTTCCCGCAGGGCTATCACTGAAGCTTTCTTT
TRBJ2-2	TRBV6-5	TRBD1	few	CASSYGTGGPHGELFF	TGTGCCAGCAGTTATGGGACAGGGGGCCCCCACGGGGAGCTGTTTTTT
TRBJ2-2	TRBV5-1	TRBD2	.	CASSLVVAGFTGELFF	TGCGCCAGCAGCTTGGTGGTAGCGGGATTCACCGGGGAGCTGTTTTTT
TRBJ1-1	TRBV28	TRBD1	few	CASGWRGPMNTEAFF	TGTGCCAGCGGTTGGAGGGGGCCAATGAACACTGAAGCTTTCTTT
TRBJ1-5	TRBV4-1	TRBD1	.	CASSEWTGPDQPQHF	TGCGCCAGCAGCGAGTGGACAGGGCCAGATCAGCCCCAGCATTTT
TRBJ2-3	TRBV6-5	TRBD2	.	CASSYSIAGAKDTQYF	TGTGCCAGCAGTTACTCGATTGCGGGAGCCAAAGATACGCAGTATTTT
TRBJ2-6	TRBV30	TRBD2	.	CAWSGSYGRAAGANGLTF	TGTGCCTGGAGTGGGTCTTACGGGAGGGCCGCAGGGGCCAACGGCCTGACTTTC
TRBJ1-2	TRBV6-5	.	once	CASSRTVHYGYTF	TGTGCCAGCAGTAGAACAGTTCACTATGGCTACACCTTC
TRBJ2-3	TRBV4-1	.	.	CASSQVTSPADTQYF	TGCGCCAGCAGCCAAGTAACTAGTCCCGCAGATACGCAGTATTTT
TRBJ2-1	TRBV18	.	once	CASSPRTGLPYNEQFF	TGTGCCAGCTCACCACGCACAGGGCTACCTTACAATGAGCAGTTCTTC
TRBJ2-7	TRBV28	.	.	CASSLSSEDLDEQYF	TGTGCCAGCAGTTTATCATCGGAGGACCTGGACGAGCAGTACTTC
TRBJ1-1	TRBV9	.	.	CASSHSDGDYTEAFF	TGTGCCAGCAGTCATTCCGATGGGGACTACACTGAAGCTTTCTTT